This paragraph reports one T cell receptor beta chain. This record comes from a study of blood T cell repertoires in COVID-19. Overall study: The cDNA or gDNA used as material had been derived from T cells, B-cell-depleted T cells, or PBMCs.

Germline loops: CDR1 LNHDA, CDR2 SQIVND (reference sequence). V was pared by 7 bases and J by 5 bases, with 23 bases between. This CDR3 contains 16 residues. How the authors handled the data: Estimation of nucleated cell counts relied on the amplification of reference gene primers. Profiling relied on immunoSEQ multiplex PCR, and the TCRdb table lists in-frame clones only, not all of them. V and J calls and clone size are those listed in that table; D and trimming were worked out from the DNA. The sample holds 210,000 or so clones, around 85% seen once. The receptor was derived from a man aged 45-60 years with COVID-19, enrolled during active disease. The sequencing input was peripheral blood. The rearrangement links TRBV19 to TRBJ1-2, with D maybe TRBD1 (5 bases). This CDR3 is CASNPREGHGTYGYTF. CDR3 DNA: TGTGCCAGTAACCCCCGAGAAGGACACGGTACTTATGGCTACACCTTC.